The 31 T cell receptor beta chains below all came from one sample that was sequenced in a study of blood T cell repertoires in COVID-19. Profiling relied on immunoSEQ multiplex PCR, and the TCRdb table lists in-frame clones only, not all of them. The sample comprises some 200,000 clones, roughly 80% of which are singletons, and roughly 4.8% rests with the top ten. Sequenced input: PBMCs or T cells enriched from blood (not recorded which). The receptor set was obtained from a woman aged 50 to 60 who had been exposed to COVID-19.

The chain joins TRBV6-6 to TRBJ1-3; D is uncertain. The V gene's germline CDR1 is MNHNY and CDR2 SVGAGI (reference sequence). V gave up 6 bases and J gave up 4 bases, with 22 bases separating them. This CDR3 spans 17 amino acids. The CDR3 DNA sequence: TGTGCCAGCAGCCGACGGCAGGACTGGAGAAACGGAAACACCATATATTTT. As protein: CASSRRQDWRNGNTIYF.

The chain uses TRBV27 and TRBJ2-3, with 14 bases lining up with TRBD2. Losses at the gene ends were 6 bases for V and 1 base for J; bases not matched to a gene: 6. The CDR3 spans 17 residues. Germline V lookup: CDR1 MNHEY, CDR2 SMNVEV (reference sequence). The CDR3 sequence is CASRRTSGGPRTDTQYF. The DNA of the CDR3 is TGTGCCAGCAGGCGGACTAGCGGGGGGCCTCGCACAGATACGCAGTATTTT.

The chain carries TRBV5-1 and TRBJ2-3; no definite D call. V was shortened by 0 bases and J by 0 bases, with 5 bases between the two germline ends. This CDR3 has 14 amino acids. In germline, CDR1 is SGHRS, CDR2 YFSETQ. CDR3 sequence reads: CASSLAPSTDTQYF. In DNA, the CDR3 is TGCGCCAGCAGCTTGGCCCCTAGCACAGATACGCAGTATTTT.

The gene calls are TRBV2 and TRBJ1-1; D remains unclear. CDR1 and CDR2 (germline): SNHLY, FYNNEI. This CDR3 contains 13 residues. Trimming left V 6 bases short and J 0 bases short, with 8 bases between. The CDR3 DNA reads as TGTGCCAGCAGGAACACCCTGAACACTGAAGCTTTCTTT. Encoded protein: CASRNTLNTEAFF.

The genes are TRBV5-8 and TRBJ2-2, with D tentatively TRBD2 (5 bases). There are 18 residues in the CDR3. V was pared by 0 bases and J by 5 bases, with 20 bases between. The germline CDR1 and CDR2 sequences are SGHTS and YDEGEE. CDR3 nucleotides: TGTGCCAGCAGCTTGGTGGAGGTTACAATACTTGGGACCGGGGAGCTGTTTTTT. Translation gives CASSLVEVTILGTGELFF.

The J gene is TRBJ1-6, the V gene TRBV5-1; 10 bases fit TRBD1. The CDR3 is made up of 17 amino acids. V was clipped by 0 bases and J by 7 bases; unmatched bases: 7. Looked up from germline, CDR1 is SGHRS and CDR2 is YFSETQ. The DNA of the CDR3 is TGCGCCAGCAGCTTGGTTAGACCGGGACAGGGGAATTCACCCCTCCACTTT. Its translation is CASSLVRPGQGNSPLHF.

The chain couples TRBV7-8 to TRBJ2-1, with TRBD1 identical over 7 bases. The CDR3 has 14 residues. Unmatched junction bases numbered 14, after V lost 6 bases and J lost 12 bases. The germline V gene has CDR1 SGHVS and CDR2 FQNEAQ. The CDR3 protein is CASRPEGASRWQFF. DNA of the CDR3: TGTGCCAGCAGGCCAGAGGGGGCTAGTCGTTGGCAGTTCTTC.

CDR3 sequence: CATSDSPRGETQYF. The CDR3 DNA sequence: TGTGCCACCAGTGATTCCCCCAGGGGAGAGACCCAGTACTTC. The chain employs TRBV24-1 and TRBJ2-5; D may be TRBD1 (6 bases). V shed 2 bases and J shed 4 bases, with 10 bases lying between them. Germline assignment: CDR1 KGHDR and CDR2 SFDVKD. The CDR3 spans 14 residues.

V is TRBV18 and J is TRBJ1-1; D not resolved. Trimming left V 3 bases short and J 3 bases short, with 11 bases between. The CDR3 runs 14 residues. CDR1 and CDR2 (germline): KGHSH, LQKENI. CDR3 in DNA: TGTGCCAGCTCACCGGGTTACAGAGACACTGAAGCTTTCTTT. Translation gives CASSPGYRDTEAFF.

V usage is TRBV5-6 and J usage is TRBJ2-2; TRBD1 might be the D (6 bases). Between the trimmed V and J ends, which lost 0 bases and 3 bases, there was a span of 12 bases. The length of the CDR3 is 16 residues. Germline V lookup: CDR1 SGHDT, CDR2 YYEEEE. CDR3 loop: CASSLGRQAYTGELFF. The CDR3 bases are TGTGCCAGCAGCTTGGGGCGACAGGCGTACACCGGGGAGCTGTTTTTT.

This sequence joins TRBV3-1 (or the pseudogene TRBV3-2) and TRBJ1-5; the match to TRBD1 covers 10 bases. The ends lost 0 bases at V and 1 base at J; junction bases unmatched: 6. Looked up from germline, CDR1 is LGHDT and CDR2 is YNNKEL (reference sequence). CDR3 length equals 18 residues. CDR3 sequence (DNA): TGTGCCAGCAGCCAAGATCGCGACAGGGGGCTGAGCAATCAGCCCCAGCATTTT. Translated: CASSQDRDRGLSNQPQHF.

The DNA of the CDR3 is TGTGCCAGCAGTGATCTCATGACAGGCGTCATCCAAGAGACCCAGTACTTC. Amino acid sequence: CASSDLMTGVIQETQYF. This rearrangement joins TRBV25-1 to TRBJ2-5; the D gene is possibly TRBD1 (6 bases). The V end lost 3 bases, the J end lost 1 base, and 18 bases lay between the germline ends. Germline V gene lookup returns CDR1 MGHDK and CDR2 SYGVNS. This CDR3 has 17 amino acids.

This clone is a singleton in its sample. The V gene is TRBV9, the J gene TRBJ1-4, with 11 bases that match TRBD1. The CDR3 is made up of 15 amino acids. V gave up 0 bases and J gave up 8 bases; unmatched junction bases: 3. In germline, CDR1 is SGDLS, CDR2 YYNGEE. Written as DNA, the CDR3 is TGTGCCAGCAGCGTAGCGGGACAGGGGGGCGAAAAACTGTTTTTT. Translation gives CASSVAGQGGEKLFF.

The DNA of the CDR3 is TGTGCCAGCAGTACCGGGACAGGGGTTGGGGGTGAAGCTTTCTTT. Amino acids: CASSTGTGVGGEAFF. J is TRBJ1-1 and V is TRBV6-2 or TRBV6-3; 10 nucleotides align to TRBD1. The CDR3 has 15 amino acids. Per germline, CDR1 MNHEY and CDR2 SVGEGT. V gave up 5 bases and J gave up 7 bases; unmatched junction bases: 10.

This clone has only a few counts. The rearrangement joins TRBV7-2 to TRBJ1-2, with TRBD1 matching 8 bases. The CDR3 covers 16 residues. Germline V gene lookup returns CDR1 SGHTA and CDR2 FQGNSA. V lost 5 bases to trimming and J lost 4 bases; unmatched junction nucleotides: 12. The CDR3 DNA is TGTGCCAGCAGCCTACCCCAGGGGGCGATCGGCTATGGCTACACCTTC. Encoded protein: CASSLPQGAIGYGYTF.

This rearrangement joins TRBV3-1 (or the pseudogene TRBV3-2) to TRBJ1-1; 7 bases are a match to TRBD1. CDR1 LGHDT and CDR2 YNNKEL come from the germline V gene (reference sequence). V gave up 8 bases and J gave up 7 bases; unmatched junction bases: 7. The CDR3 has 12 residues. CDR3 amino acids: CASRAGGREAFF. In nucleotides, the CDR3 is TGTGCCAGCCGCGCAGGGGGGCGTGAAGCTTTCTTT.

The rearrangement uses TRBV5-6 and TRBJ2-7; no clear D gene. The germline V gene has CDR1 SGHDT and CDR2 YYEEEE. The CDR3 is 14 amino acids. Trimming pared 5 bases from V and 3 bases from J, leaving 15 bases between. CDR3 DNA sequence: TGTGCCAGCAGTCGTGGGCCCGGCTACTACGAGCAGTACTTC. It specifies CASSRGPGYYEQYF.

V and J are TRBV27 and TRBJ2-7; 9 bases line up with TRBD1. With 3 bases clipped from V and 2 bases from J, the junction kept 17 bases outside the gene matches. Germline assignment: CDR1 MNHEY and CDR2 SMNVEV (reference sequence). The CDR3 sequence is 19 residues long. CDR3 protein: CASSFSFPGQGISTYEQYF. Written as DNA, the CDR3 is TGTGCCAGCAGTTTTAGTTTTCCGGGACAGGGCATTTCCACCTACGAGCAGTACTTC.

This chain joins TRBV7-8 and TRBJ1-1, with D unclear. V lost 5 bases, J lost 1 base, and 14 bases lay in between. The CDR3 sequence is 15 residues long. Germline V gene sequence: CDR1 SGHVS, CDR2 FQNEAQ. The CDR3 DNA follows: TGTGCCAGCAGCCCCTTTAATCGTAGGAACACTGAAGCTTTCTTT. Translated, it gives CASSPFNRRNTEAFF.

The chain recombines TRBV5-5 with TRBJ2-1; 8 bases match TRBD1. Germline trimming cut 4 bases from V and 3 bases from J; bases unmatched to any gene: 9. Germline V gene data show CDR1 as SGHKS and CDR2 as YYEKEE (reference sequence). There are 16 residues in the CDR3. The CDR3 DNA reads TGTGCCAGCAGCCCCAGACAGGGGCGTTACTACAATGAGCAGTTCTTC. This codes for CASSPRQGRYYNEQFF.

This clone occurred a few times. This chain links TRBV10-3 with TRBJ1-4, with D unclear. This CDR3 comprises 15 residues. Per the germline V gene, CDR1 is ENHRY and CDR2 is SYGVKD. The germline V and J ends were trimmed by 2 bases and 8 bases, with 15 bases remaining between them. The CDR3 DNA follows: TGTGCCATCAGTGAGACGAGGGTGGCGCTCGAAAAACTGTTTTTT. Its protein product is CAISETRVALEKLFF.

The CDR3 sequence: CASSPKGNEQFF. CDR3 bases: TGTGCCAGCTCACCAAAGGGGAATGAGCAGTTCTTC. V usage is TRBV18 and J usage is TRBJ2-1; weak D call: TRBD1 (5 bases). This CDR3 region has 12 residues. Germline V gene data show CDR1 as KGHSH and CDR2 as LQKENI. Deletions cut 2 bases from V and 7 bases from J, with 6 bases between.

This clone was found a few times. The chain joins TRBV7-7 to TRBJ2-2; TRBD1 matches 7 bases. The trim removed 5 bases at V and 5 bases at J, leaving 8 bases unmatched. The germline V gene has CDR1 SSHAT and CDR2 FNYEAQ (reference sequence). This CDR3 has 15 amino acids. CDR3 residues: CASSRTGFGTGELFF. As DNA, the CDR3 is TGTGCCAGCAGCAGGACAGGCTTCGGGACCGGGGAGCTGTTTTTT.

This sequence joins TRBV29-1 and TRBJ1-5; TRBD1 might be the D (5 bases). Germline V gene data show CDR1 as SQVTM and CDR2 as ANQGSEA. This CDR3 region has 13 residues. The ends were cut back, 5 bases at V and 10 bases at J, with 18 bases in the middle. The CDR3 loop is CSVYAGGSGPQHF. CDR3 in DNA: TGCAGCGTTTATGCTGGGGGGTCCGGACCCCAGCATTTT.

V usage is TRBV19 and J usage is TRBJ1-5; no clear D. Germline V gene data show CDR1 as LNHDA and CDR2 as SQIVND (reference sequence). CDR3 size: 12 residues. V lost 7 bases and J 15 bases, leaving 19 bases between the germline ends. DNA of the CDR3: TGTGCCAGTACGGGCGGGAGTTTTATTACGCATTTT. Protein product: CASTGGSFITHF. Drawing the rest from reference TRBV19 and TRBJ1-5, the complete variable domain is DGGITQSPKYLFRKEGQNVTLSCEQNLNHDAMYWYRQDPGQGLRLIYYSQIVNDFQKGDIAEGYSVSREKKESFPLTVTSAQKNPTAFYLCASTGGSFITHFGDGTRLSIL.

CDR3 in amino acids: CSVRLPGSYNEQFF. In DNA form, the CDR3 reads TGCAGCGTGCGGCTTCCCGGCTCCTACAATGAGCAGTTCTTC. The genes are TRBV29-1 and TRBJ2-1; D is unclear. V shed 6 bases and J shed 0 bases, with 12 bases lying between them. This CDR3 region has 14 residues. Germline loops: CDR1 SQVTM, CDR2 ANQGSEA.

The CDR3: CASSFDGGRNYGYTF. DNA for the CDR3: TGTGCCAGCAGCTTTGACGGAGGAAGGAACTATGGCTACACCTTC. The chain carries TRBV5-5 and TRBJ1-2, with D unresolved. Per the germline V gene, CDR1 is SGHKS and CDR2 is YYEKEE (reference sequence). Trimming removed 2 bases at V and 2 bases at J, with 13 bases between. This CDR3 is built from 15 residues.

The CDR3 loop reads CASSPLAGRGETQYF. CDR3 nucleotides: TGTGCCAGCAGTCCCCTAGCGGGGAGGGGTGAGACCCAGTACTTC. This chain uses TRBV7-7 with TRBJ2-5, with TRBD2 identical over 9 bases. V lost 6 bases to trimming and J lost 5 bases; unmatched junction nucleotides: 10. CDR1 and CDR2 (germline): SSHAT, FNYEAQ (reference sequence). This CDR3 spans 15 amino acids.

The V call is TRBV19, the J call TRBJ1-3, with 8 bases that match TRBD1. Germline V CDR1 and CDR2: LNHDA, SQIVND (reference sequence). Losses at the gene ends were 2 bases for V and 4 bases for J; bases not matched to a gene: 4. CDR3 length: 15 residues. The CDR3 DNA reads TGTGCCAGTAGTATACAGGGGGCGCGAGGAAACACCATATATTTT. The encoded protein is CASSIQGARGNTIYF.

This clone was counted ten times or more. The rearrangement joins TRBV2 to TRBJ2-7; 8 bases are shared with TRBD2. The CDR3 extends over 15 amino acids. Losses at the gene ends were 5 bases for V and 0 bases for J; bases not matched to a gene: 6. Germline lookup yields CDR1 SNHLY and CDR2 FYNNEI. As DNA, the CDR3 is TGTGCCAGCAGTCGCCCTAGCGGGCCCTCCTACGAGCAGTACTTC. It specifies CASSRPSGPSYEQYF.

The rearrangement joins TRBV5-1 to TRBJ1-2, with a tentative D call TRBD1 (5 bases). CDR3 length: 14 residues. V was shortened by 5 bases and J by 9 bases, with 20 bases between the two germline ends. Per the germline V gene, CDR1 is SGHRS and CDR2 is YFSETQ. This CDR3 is CASSFSQGSRSYTF. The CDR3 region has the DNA TGCGCCAGCAGTTTTTCCCAGGGATCCCGGAGCTACACCTTC.